Detailed here is one TCR beta chain. One junction end does not reproduce the germline sequence, and a read error may be involved. A second roughly 6 to 12 cycle PCR used barcoded and J-beta primers. Using its own MiXCR run on the 5' RACE reads, TCRdb lists one record per CDR3 protein. The sample lists more than 1.4 million distinct CDR3 sequences, roughly 40% occurring once. The CDR3 has 16 residues. The data were taken from a study of blood T cells in healthy people across ages. Input material: blood. This clonotype originated in a young woman in good health. V gene TRBV12-3 or TRBV12-4 combines with J gene TRBJ2-1; 10 bases align to TRBD2. CDR3 region: CASSARTSGTYNGQFF. CDR3 bases: TGTGCCAGCAGTGCGAGGACTAGCGGCACTTACAATGGGCAGTTCTTC.